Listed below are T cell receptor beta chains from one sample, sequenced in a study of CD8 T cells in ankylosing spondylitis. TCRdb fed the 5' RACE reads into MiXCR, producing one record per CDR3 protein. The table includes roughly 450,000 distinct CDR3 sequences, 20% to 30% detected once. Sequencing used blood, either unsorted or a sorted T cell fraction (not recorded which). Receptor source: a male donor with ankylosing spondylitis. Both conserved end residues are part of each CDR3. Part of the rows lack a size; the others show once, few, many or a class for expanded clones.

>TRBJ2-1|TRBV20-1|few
CSARVGGMGNEQFF
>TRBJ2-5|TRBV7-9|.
CATNTLGASQGTQYF
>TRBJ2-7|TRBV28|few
CASSLGGGSPYEQYF
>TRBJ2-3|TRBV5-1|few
CASSHSGLDTQYF
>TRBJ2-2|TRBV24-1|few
CATSDPNRVSGELFF
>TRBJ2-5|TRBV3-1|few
CASRMRGETQYF
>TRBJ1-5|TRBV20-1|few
CSASIGDQPQHF
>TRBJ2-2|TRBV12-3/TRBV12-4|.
CASSLISSGGGELFF
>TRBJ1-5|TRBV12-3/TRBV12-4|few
CASSRQGSQPQHF
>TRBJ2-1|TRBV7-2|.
CASSPRDPLLFNEQFF
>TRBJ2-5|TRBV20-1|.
CSAYQSAETQYF
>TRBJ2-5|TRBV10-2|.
CASSGASVTQYF
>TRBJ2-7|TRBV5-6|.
CASSAGPTGEQYF
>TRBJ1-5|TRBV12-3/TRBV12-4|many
CASSLAAGNQPQHF
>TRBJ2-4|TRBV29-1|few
CSVEAERTGNIQYF
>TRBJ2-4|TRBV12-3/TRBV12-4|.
CASSPLTGRINIQYF
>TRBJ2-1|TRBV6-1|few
CASSEGPRGKAKGRNEQFF
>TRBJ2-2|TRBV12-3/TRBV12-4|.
CASRSSPGGAGELFF
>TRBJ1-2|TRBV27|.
CASSPLPGQGRSNYGYTF
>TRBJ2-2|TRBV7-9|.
CASSRSGVNTGELFF
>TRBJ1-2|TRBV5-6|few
CASSLRTEGYTF
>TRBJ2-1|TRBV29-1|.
CSVVEREQFF
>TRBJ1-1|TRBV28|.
CASSLPGQENTEAFF
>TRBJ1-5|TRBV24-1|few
CATSDSGTDNQPQHF
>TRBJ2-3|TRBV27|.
CASKTSGKDTQYF
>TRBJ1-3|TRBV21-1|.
CASSPYRPGPSGNTIYF
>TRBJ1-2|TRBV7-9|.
CASSTARGYGYTF